The T cell receptor (beta chain) under discussion was sequenced for a study of CXCR3 chemokines and chemotherapy response in bladder cancer (dated 2022 in TCRdb). At the level of the whole study: Whether chemotherapy response in human bladder cancer was predicted by intratumoral CXCR3 chemokine system activity was examined in the study.

The receptor library was made with PCR. Instrument on record: Illumina HiSeq 2500. Clones were called with MiXCR by TCRdb after fastp trimmed the public reads at Q25, and only in-frame beta chains were retained. All rows with the same CDR3 protein become a single entry with the most common DNA and genes. This sample is represented by roughly 2,000 distinct CDR3 sequences; around 15% of them were singletons. 30% to 40% of the sample is taken by the ten largest. Trimming takes 4 bases off V and 2 bases off J; junction bases not matched to a gene: 3. The CDR3 covers 14 residues, taking in both the cysteine and the phenylalanine. The read is trimmed to its CDR3 DNA, 42 bases read in frame from base 1. This clonotype has ten or more counts. This clone's antigen is unknown. Base-call qualities are not available, and no considerably larger clone is one nucleotide away.

The specimen was obtained from a patient whose treatment included neoadjuvant chemotherapy. The chain couples TRBV12-3 or TRBV12-4 to TRBJ1-2; 8 junctional bases match TRBD1. The receptor was isolated from a human donor with bladder cancer that responded to neoadjuvant chemotherapy. The CDR3 corresponds to CASSSAGGNYGYTF. The nucleotide sequence is TGTGCCAGCAGTTCCGCAGGGGGCAACTATGGCTACACCTTC.